These T cell receptor beta chains were read from a single sample in a study of OX40 agonist ivuxolimab in advanced cancers. Using immunoSEQ multiplex PCR, the repertoire was profiled, and TCRdb retains in-frame clones only, with some absent. The sample holds approximately 100,000 clones, roughly 90% seen once. The specimen was CD4+ or CD8+ T cells sorted from blood, collected in a trial of the OX40 agonist ivuxolimab. Source of these receptors: an adult with an advanced solid tumor such as melanoma, head and neck, liver or kidney cancer. CDR3s include the opening cysteine and the closing phenylalanine or tryptophan. Each record gives: CDR3 DNA, CDR3 protein, J gene, V gene, D gene, clone size. The D gene is left open where the match is weak. Size tells how often a clone was seen (once, few, many) or the class of an expanded clone, and some rows leave it out.

CDR3 DNA: TGTGCCAGCAGCTTGGAAAAGTCTGAGCAGTACTTC; CDR3 protein: CASSLEKSEQYF; J gene: TRBJ2-7; V gene: TRBV5-4; D gene: .; clone size: .
CDR3 DNA: TGTGCCAGCAGCTACCAGGGAGGGGGAGGTGGCTACACCTTC; CDR3 protein: CASSYQGGGGGYTF; J gene: TRBJ1-2; V gene: TRBV7-2; D gene: .; clone size: few
CDR3 DNA: TGTGCCAGTAGCCGACGCGGGGCGGGGGTTCACAATGAGCAGTTCTTC; CDR3 protein: CASSRRGAGVHNEQFF; J gene: TRBJ2-1; V gene: TRBV19; D gene: TRBD2; clone size: .
CDR3 DNA: TGTGCCAGCAGCTTATATAGTCCCCCCACCGGGGAGCTGTTTTTT; CDR3 protein: CASSLYSPPTGELFF; J gene: TRBJ2-2; V gene: TRBV7-6; D gene: .; clone size: .
CDR3 DNA: TGTGCCTGGGCCTCCCGGGACAGAAACACCATATATTTT; CDR3 protein: CAWASRDRNTIYF; J gene: TRBJ1-3; V gene: TRBV30; D gene: .; clone size: .
CDR3 DNA: TGTGCCAGCAGACAGGGGGATGAAAAACTGTTTTTT; CDR3 protein: CASRQGDEKLFF; J gene: TRBJ1-4; V gene: TRBV6-6; D gene: TRBD1; clone size: .
CDR3 DNA: TGTGCTAGTGGCCCCGGACAGGGCCGGGGCTACACCTTC; CDR3 protein: CASGPGQGRGYTF; J gene: TRBJ1-2; V gene: TRBV12-5; D gene: TRBD1; clone size: .
CDR3 DNA: TGTGCCTGGAGACTGACAAAAACTGGAAACACCATATATTTT; CDR3 protein: CAWRLTKTGNTIYF; J gene: TRBJ1-3; V gene: TRBV30; D gene: .; clone size: .
CDR3 DNA: TGTGCCAGCAACAACCGGGCCAGTGGAAACACCATATATTTT; CDR3 protein: CASNNRASGNTIYF; J gene: TRBJ1-3; V gene: TRBV2; D gene: .; clone size: .
CDR3 DNA: TGTGCCAGTAGTTGGGGAAGAGGCGAAAAACTGTTTTTT; CDR3 protein: CASSWGRGEKLFF; J gene: TRBJ1-4; V gene: TRBV19; D gene: .; clone size: .
CDR3 DNA: TGCGCCAGCTCTATGGCGACAGGGCAAGCTTTCTTT; CDR3 protein: CASSMATGQAFF; J gene: TRBJ1-1; V gene: TRBV4-3; D gene: TRBD1; clone size: .
CDR3 DNA: TGTGCCAGCAGCTCGACCGTGGTAGCGGGGGGGCAGGGGGAGCAGTACTTC; CDR3 protein: CASSSTVVAGGQGEQYF; J gene: TRBJ2-7; V gene: TRBV7-2; D gene: TRBD2; clone size: .
CDR3 DNA: TGTGCCAGCACAATTTCGACCAGCACTGAAGCTTTCTTT; CDR3 protein: CASTISTSTEAFF; J gene: TRBJ1-1; V gene: TRBV28; D gene: .; clone size: .
CDR3 DNA: TGTGCCAGCAGGTCCGGGACAGGGGTCACCGGGGAGCTGTTTTTT; CDR3 protein: CASRSGTGVTGELFF; J gene: TRBJ2-2; V gene: TRBV6-5; D gene: TRBD1; clone size: .
CDR3 DNA: TGTGCCAGCAGTGAGGAGGGGATAGCCTACGAGCAGTACTTC; CDR3 protein: CASSEEGIAYEQYF; J gene: TRBJ2-7; V gene: TRBV9; D gene: .; clone size: .
CDR3 DNA: TGTGCCAGCAGGATGGACTATGCCTACGAGCAGTACTTC; CDR3 protein: CASRMDYAYEQYF; J gene: TRBJ2-7; V gene: TRBV2; D gene: .; clone size: .
CDR3 DNA: TGTGCCAGCAGCTTAGCGGGAGGACAGGGATATGGCTACACCTTC; CDR3 protein: CASSLAGGQGYGYTF; J gene: TRBJ1-2; V gene: TRBV7-9; D gene: TRBD1; clone size: .
CDR3 DNA: TGTGCCAGCAGTCCAGGGACAGGGAATAATTCACCCCTCCACTTT; CDR3 protein: CASSPGTGNNSPLHF; J gene: TRBJ1-6; V gene: TRBV6-4; D gene: TRBD1; clone size: .
CDR3 DNA: TGTGCCTGGAGTGTAGGGTTAGCGGGGTACAATGAGCAGTTCTTC; CDR3 protein: CAWSVGLAGYNEQFF; J gene: TRBJ2-1; V gene: TRBV30; D gene: TRBD2; clone size: .
CDR3 DNA: TGTGCCTGGTCTCAGGGGGACTCTGGGGCCAACGTCCTGACTTTC; CDR3 protein: CAWSQGDSGANVLTF; J gene: TRBJ2-6; V gene: TRBV30; D gene: TRBD1; clone size: .
CDR3 DNA: TGTGCCAGCAGTCACCGGGACAGGGGTGAGGATGCTTTCTTT; CDR3 protein: CASSHRDRGEDAFF; J gene: TRBJ1-1; V gene: TRBV6-5; D gene: TRBD1; clone size: .
CDR3 DNA: TGTGCCAGCAGTCGACTAGCTTCGGATACGCAGTATTTT; CDR3 protein: CASSRLASDTQYF; J gene: TRBJ2-3; V gene: TRBV7-2; D gene: TRBD2; clone size: .
CDR3 DNA: TGTGCCAGCAGCTCGCCGGGACTAGGGGAAGAGACCCAGTACTTC; CDR3 protein: CASSSPGLGEETQYF; J gene: TRBJ2-5; V gene: TRBV7-9; D gene: TRBD2; clone size: .
CDR3 DNA: TGCGCCAGCAGCCAAGACCTTAGTGGTAGCGGGGTGGCAGATACGCAGTATTTT; CDR3 protein: CASSQDLSGSGVADTQYF; J gene: TRBJ2-3; V gene: TRBV4-3; D gene: TRBD2; clone size: .
CDR3 DNA: TGCGCCAGCAGCACTGGGACAGGCGGAGGCTACACCTTC; CDR3 protein: CASSTGTGGGYTF; J gene: TRBJ1-2; V gene: TRBV10-1; D gene: TRBD1; clone size: .